These T cell receptor beta chains were read from a single sample in a study of vaccination effects on CD4 cells after COVID-19. The antigens for these receptors are not known. Assay: immunoSEQ multiplex PCR; the TCRdb copy retains only in-frame clones and omits some. The table shows roughly 27,000 clones, with 60% to 80% occurring only once. Material: CD4+ T cells from PBMCs cultured with SARS-CoV-2 spike peptides, obtained after COVID-19 vaccination. Receptors originate from a human donor who received a COVID-19 vaccine. Some clones in this sample may be carry-over from other donors' samples. Each CDR3 is given with its conserved first and last residue. The order of the fields is CDR3 protein, CDR3 length, V gene, J gene, clone size. The size entry is marked missing in some rows and otherwise reads once, few, many or a size class.

CDR3 protein: CASSSRSGQLDSPLHF
CDR3 length: 16
V gene: TRBV5-8
J gene: TRBJ1-6
clone size: once

CDR3 protein: CASSPSGWAEAFF
CDR3 length: 13
V gene: TRBV12-3/TRBV12-4
J gene: TRBJ1-1
clone size: .

CDR3 protein: CASSFMTGGQETQYF
CDR3 length: 15
V gene: TRBV5-1
J gene: TRBJ2-5
clone size: few

CDR3 protein: CASRTENTDTQYF
CDR3 length: 13
V gene: TRBV28
J gene: TRBJ2-3
clone size: .

CDR3 protein: CASMYGGNNNSPLHF
CDR3 length: 15
V gene: TRBV2
J gene: TRBJ1-6
clone size: .

CDR3 protein: CATSRAAGGLANYGYTF
CDR3 length: 17
V gene: TRBV15
J gene: TRBJ1-2
clone size: .

CDR3 protein: CASSPRGHSGNTIYF
CDR3 length: 15
V gene: TRBV6-5
J gene: TRBJ1-3
clone size: .

CDR3 protein: CASSVRNQPQHF
CDR3 length: 12
V gene: TRBV2
J gene: TRBJ1-5
clone size: .

CDR3 protein: CAIRETGSGGYTF
CDR3 length: 13
V gene: TRBV10-3
J gene: TRBJ1-2
clone size: .

CDR3 protein: CAWTRTAGGEPQHF
CDR3 length: 14
V gene: TRBV30
J gene: TRBJ1-5
clone size: .

CDR3 protein: CASSQDLTGRWEKLFF
CDR3 length: 16
V gene: TRBV3-1/TRBV3-2
J gene: TRBJ1-4
clone size: .

CDR3 protein: CASSESTRENTEAFF
CDR3 length: 15
V gene: TRBV10-1
J gene: TRBJ1-1
clone size: .

CDR3 protein: CASRTGPGSNSPLHF
CDR3 length: 15
V gene: TRBV6-4
J gene: TRBJ1-6
clone size: .

CDR3 protein: CASRLDATDTQYF
CDR3 length: 13
V gene: TRBV3-1/TRBV3-2
J gene: TRBJ2-3
clone size: .

CDR3 protein: CAWSVSRVGVGELFF
CDR3 length: 15
V gene: TRBV30
J gene: TRBJ2-2
clone size: .

CDR3 protein: CASSPGGVGHTEAFF
CDR3 length: 15
V gene: TRBV5-6
J gene: TRBJ1-1
clone size: .

CDR3 protein: CASSPRTSGGYTQYF
CDR3 length: 15
V gene: TRBV2
J gene: TRBJ2-3
clone size: few

CDR3 protein: CATSRGEGARSPLHF
CDR3 length: 15
V gene: TRBV15
J gene: TRBJ1-6
clone size: .

CDR3 protein: CASSSEYYGYTF
CDR3 length: 12
V gene: TRBV7-9
J gene: TRBJ1-2
clone size: few

CDR3 protein: CASSAQLPYPDTQYF
CDR3 length: 15
V gene: TRBV9
J gene: TRBJ2-3
clone size: .

CDR3 protein: CASSLGRQYGYTF
CDR3 length: 13
V gene: TRBV5-1
J gene: TRBJ1-2
clone size: .

CDR3 protein: CASSPGHQNTEAFF
CDR3 length: 14
V gene: TRBV18
J gene: TRBJ1-1
clone size: once

CDR3 protein: CASSYRRGGYTF
CDR3 length: 12
V gene: TRBV6-5
J gene: TRBJ1-2
clone size: .

CDR3 protein: CASSLTVERTDTQYF
CDR3 length: 15
V gene: TRBV19
J gene: TRBJ2-3
clone size: .

CDR3 protein: CASSPTSRGTIYF
CDR3 length: 13
V gene: TRBV3-1/TRBV3-2
J gene: TRBJ1-3
clone size: .

CDR3 protein: CASSYGYTDTQYF
CDR3 length: 13
V gene: TRBV6-5
J gene: TRBJ2-3
clone size: .

CDR3 protein: CASTRNYNSPLHF
CDR3 length: 13
V gene: TRBV19
J gene: TRBJ1-6
clone size: .

CDR3 protein: CASSLGTAGAGGYTF
CDR3 length: 15
V gene: TRBV7-2
J gene: TRBJ1-2
clone size: .

CDR3 protein: CATSEQTSFPSDTQYF
CDR3 length: 16
V gene: TRBV24-1
J gene: TRBJ2-3
clone size: .

CDR3 protein: CSGGTAATGELFF
CDR3 length: 13
V gene: TRBV29-1
J gene: TRBJ2-2
clone size: .